This entry describes one TCR beta chain. The sample originates from a study of shared clonotypes between healthy human individuals. V trimming: 4 bases; J trimming: 11 bases; junction bases outside the gene matches: 11. The CDR3 has 15 residues. CDR1 is MNHEY and CDR2 is SVGAGI in the germline V gene. Measured with immunoSEQ multiplex PCR; TCRdb has only the in-frame clones, and not every one. The profile shows roughly 2 million clones, 90% to 97% of them singletons. The sequenced material came from naive CD4+ T cells sorted from blood. Documented subset: CD45RA+ positively selected. This sequence joins TRBV6-5 and TRBJ1-4; the match to TRBD1 covers 9 bases. The sequence was collected from a young man in good health. The CDR3 DNA reads TGTGCCAGCAGTTCACCCGACAGGGGGGAGGCGAAACTGTTTTTT. Amino acids: CASSSPDRGEAKLFF.